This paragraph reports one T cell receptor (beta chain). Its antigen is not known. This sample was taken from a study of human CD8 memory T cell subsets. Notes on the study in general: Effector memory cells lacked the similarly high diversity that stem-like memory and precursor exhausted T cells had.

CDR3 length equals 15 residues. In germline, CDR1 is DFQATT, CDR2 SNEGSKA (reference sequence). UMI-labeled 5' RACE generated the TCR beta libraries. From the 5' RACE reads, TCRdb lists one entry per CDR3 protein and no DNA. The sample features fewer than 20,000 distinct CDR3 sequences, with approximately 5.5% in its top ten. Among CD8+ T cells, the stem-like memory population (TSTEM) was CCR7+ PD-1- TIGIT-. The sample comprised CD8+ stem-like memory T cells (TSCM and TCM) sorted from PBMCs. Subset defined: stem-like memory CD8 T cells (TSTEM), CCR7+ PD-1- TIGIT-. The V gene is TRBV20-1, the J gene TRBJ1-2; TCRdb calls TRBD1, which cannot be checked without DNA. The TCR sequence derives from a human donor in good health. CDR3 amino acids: CSAIPTGTGTYGYTF.